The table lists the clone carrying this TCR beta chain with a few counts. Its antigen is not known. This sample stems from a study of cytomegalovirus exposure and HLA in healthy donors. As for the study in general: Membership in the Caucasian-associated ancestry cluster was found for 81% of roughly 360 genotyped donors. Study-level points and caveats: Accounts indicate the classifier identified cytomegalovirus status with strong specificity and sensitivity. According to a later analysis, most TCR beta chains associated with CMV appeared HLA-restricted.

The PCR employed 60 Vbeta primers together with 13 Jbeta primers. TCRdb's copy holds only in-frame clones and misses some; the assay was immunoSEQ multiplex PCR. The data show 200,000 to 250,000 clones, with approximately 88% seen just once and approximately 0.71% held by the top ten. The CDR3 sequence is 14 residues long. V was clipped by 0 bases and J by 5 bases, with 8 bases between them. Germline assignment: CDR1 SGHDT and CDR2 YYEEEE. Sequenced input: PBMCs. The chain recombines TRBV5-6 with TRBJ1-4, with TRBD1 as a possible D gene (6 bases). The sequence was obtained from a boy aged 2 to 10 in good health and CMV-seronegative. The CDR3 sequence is CASSLGGPNEKLFF. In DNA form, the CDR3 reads TGTGCCAGCAGCTTGGGGGGGCCCAATGAAAAACTGTTTTTT.